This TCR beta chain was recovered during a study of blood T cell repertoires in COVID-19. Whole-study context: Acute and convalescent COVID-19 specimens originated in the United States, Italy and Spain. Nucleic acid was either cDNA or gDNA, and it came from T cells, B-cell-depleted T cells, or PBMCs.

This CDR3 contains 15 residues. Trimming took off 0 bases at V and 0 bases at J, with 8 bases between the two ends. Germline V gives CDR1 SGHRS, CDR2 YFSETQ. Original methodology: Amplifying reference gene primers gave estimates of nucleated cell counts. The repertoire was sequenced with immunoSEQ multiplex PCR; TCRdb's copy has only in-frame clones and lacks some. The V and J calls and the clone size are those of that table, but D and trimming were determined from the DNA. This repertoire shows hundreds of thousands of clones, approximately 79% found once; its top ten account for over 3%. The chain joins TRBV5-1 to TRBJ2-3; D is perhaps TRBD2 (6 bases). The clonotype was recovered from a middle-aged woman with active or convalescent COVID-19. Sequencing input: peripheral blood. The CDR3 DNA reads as TGCGCCAGCAGCTTGGTGGCGGGGAGCACAGATACGCAGTATTTT. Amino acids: CASSLVAGSTDTQYF.